One and the same sample provided the 28 T cell receptor beta chains below, sequenced in a study of cytomegalovirus exposure and HLA in healthy donors. PCR employed 60 Vbeta and 13 Jbeta primers. The assay was immunoSEQ multiplex PCR, and TCRdb's table has in-frame clones only and misses some. This table has roughly 40,000 clones, 45% to 65% appearing once. The sample taken for sequencing was PBMCs. The receptors originated from a human donor in good health.

The gene calls are TRBV27 and TRBJ1-2; D is perhaps TRBD1 (5 bases). Germline V gives CDR1 MNHEY, CDR2 SMNVEV (reference sequence). The CDR3 covers 12 residues. Trimming removed 5 bases at V and 8 bases at J, with 12 bases between. The CDR3 nucleotides are TGTGCCAGCAGTCCAGACAGAGCCGGCTACACCTTC. The encoded protein is CASSPDRAGYTF.

This chain uses TRBV18 with TRBJ1-5; tentatively, D is TRBD1 (5 bases). Per germline, CDR1 KGHSH and CDR2 LQKENI. Trimming stripped 3 bases from V and 4 bases from J, with 13 bases between. The CDR3 totals 15 residues. The CDR3 protein is CASSPATDKNQPQHF. CDR3 sequence (DNA): TGTGCCAGCTCACCGGCGACAGATAAGAATCAGCCCCAGCATTTT.

The sample holds a few counts of this clone. The V and J genes are TRBV5-6 and TRBJ2-7; 11 bases align to TRBD1. Losses at the gene ends were 4 bases for V and 2 bases for J; bases not matched to a gene: 5. The CDR3 consists of 15 residues. The V gene's germline CDR1 is SGHDT and CDR2 YYEEEE. The CDR3 DNA sequence: TGTGCCAGCAGCCCCCCGGGACAGGGGGCCTACGAGCAGTACTTC. It translates to CASSPPGQGAYEQYF.

The chain recombines TRBV6-1 with TRBJ2-1; tentatively, D is TRBD1 (6 bases). Trimming left V 0 bases short and J 7 bases short, with 13 bases between. Germline-derived CDR1 and CDR2 are MNHNS and SASEGT. This CDR3 has 15 amino acids. CDR3 in amino acids: CASSEASGVGNEQFF. CDR3 DNA: TGTGCCAGCAGTGAAGCGTCAGGGGTAGGGAATGAGCAGTTCTTC.

V gene TRBV7-2 combines with J gene TRBJ2-2; TRBD1 agrees at 10 bases. This CDR3 is 16 amino acids long. Germline lookup yields CDR1 SGHTA and CDR2 FQGNSA. With V trimmed by 4 bases and J by 1 base, 3 bases remained unmatched. CDR3 nucleotide sequence: TGTGCCAGCAGCTCGGGGGACAGGGGGAACACCGGGGAGCTGTTTTTT. It translates to CASSSGDRGNTGELFF.

CDR3 DNA: TGTGCCAGCAGACAACAGGTGAACTATGGCTACACCTTC. Its protein product is CASRQQVNYGYTF. The V call is TRBV6-6, the J call TRBJ1-2; D is possibly TRBD1 (5 bases). V was trimmed by 6 bases and J by 2 bases, leaving 10 bases between them. This CDR3 contains 13 residues. Germline-derived CDR1 and CDR2 are MNHNY and SVGAGI (reference sequence).

This clone was seen a handful of times. CDR3: CSATGDFNEKLFF. CDR3 nucleotide sequence: TGCAGCGCGACGGGGGATTTTAATGAAAAACTGTTTTTT. The chain joins TRBV29-1 to TRBJ1-4; tentative D call: TRBD1 (5 bases). V dropped 7 bases and J dropped 4 bases, with 13 bases sitting between them. The CDR3 is made up of 13 amino acids. Germline CDR1 SQVTM, CDR2 ANQGSEA.

The genes are TRBV5-1 and TRBJ1-6; D possibly corresponds to TRBD1 (6 bases). Trimming took off 4 bases at V and 4 bases at J, with 18 bases between the two ends. Germline values: CDR1 SGHRS, CDR2 YFSETQ. This CDR3 has 17 residues. In DNA form, the CDR3 reads TGCGCCAGCAGCCCGGATACCGGGACATTGTATAATTCACCCCTCCACTTT. Protein product: CASSPDTGTLYNSPLHF.

This clone was seen once. V usage is TRBV19 and J usage is TRBJ2-1; 10 nucleotides agree with TRBD1. Germline V CDR1 and CDR2: LNHDA, SQIVND (reference sequence). The CDR3 is made up of 15 amino acids. V gave up 6 bases and J gave up 7 bases; unmatched junction bases: 9. The CDR3 is CASSPTGGADNEQFF. The CDR3 DNA sequence: TGTGCCAGTAGCCCGACAGGGGGCGCAGATAATGAGCAGTTCTTC.

The V and J genes are TRBV7-6 and TRBJ2-7, with D maybe TRBD2 (5 bases). V lost 5 bases and J 4 bases, leaving 9 bases between the germline ends. The CDR3 covers 12 residues. Germline loops: CDR1 SGHVS, CDR2 FNYEAQ. In DNA form, the CDR3 reads TGTGCCAGCAGCCTTACGGGATACGAGCAGTACTTC. It codes for CASSLTGYEQYF.

The chain employs TRBV4-2 and TRBJ1-3; 8 bases match TRBD1. Per germline, CDR1 LGHNA and CDR2 YNFKEQ. J was trimmed by 2 bases and V by 3 bases; bases with no gene match: 15. This CDR3 has 19 residues. DNA of the CDR3: TGTGCCAGCAGCCATCCTTTGACCGGGACAGGAGGTACTGGAAACACCATATATTTT. This encodes CASSHPLTGTGGTGNTIYF.

J is TRBJ2-2 and V is TRBV5-5; D not certain. In germline, CDR1 is SGHKS, CDR2 YYEKEE (reference sequence). There are 12 residues in the CDR3. V lost 2 bases and J lost 6, with 5 bases in between. The CDR3 DNA follows: TGTGCCAGCAGCTTACTGGCCGGGGAGCTGTTTTTT. This encodes CASSLLAGELFF. The variable domain in full, with the rest retrieved from reference TRBV5-5 and TRBJ2-2, is DAGVTQSPTHLIKTRGQQVTLRCSPISGHKSVSWYQQVLGQGPQFIFQYYEKEERGRGNFPDRFSARQFPNYSSELNVNALLLGDSALYLCASSLLAGELFFGEGSRLTVL.

The chain has TRBV14 and TRBJ2-5, with 9 bases matching TRBD2. Trimming cost V 4 bases and J 4 bases; bases outside gene matches: 16. Germline CDR1 and CDR2: SGHDN and FVKESK. This CDR3 contains 18 residues. CDR3 protein: CASSPGRTAGGLGETQYF. The CDR3 DNA is TGTGCCAGCAGCCCCGGTAGAACGGCGGGGGGGCTTGGAGAGACCCAGTACTTC.

J is TRBJ2-7 and V is TRBV11-2; weak D call: TRBD1 (6 bases). V was shortened by 4 bases and J by 1 base, with 11 bases between the two germline ends. The CDR3 has 14 residues. Germline lookup yields CDR1 SGHAT and CDR2 FQNNGV. As DNA, the CDR3 is TGTGCCAGCAGCTCACGGGACACTTCCTACGAGCAGTACTTC. Protein sequence: CASSSRDTSYEQYF.

On this clone itself: At one boundary the junction diverges from the germline segment, which might be a read error. The rearrangement uses TRBV18 and TRBJ1-2; D possibly corresponds to TRBD1 (6 bases). In germline, CDR1 is KGHSH, CDR2 LQKENI. There are 14 residues in the CDR3. The CDR3 DNA sequence: TGTGGCAGCCACCTTGGGGGCGTTAACTATGGCTACACCTTC. Translated: CGSHLGGVNYGYTF.

This sequence joins TRBV5-1 and TRBJ2-7, with 7 positions matching TRBD1. V was clipped by 3 bases and J by 5 bases; unmatched bases: 2. The CDR3 covers 12 residues. Per the germline V gene, CDR1 is SGHRS and CDR2 is YFSETQ. For the CDR3, the DNA is TGCGCCAGCAGCTACAGGGGTGACGAGCAGTACTTC. Amino acid sequence: CASSYRGDEQYF.

Worth noting for this clone: At one end the junction does not follow the germline gene, possibly because of a read error. The V call is TRBV5-4, the J call TRBJ2-6; TRBD1 is a possible D gene (6 bases). Germline CDR1 SGHNT, CDR2 YYREEE (reference sequence). This CDR3 comprises 16 residues. DNA for the CDR3: TGCGCCAGCAGCCAAGCAGGGGCCTCTGGGGCCAACGTCCTGACTTTC. Residues: CASSQAGASGANVLTF. Drawing the rest from reference TRBV5-4 and TRBJ2-6, the complete variable domain is ETGVTQSPTHLIKTRGQQVTLRCSSQSGHNTVSWYQQALGQGPQFIFQYYREEENGRGNFPPRFSGLQFPNYSSELNVNALELDDSALYLCASSQAGASGANVLTFGAGSRLTVL.

The chain has TRBV5-1 and TRBJ1-1; D not certain. This CDR3 has 12 amino acids. CDR1 and CDR2 from the germline V gene are SGHRS and YFSETQ. Trimming shortened V by 0 bases and J by 7 bases, and 7 bases separated the two germline ends. For the CDR3, the DNA is TGCGCCAGCAGCTTGGTGGGCAGTGAAGCTTTCTTT. It yields the protein CASSLVGSEAFF.

The chain is built from TRBV19 and TRBJ2-7; TRBD1 matches at 12 bases. This CDR3 has 15 residues. Germline V gene lookup returns CDR1 LNHDA and CDR2 SQIVND (reference sequence). V dropped 6 bases and J dropped 4; count of bases not matched to a gene: 7. The CDR3 DNA follows: TGTGCCAGTAGCACCGGGACAGGGGGCACGTACGAGCAGTACTTC. Protein product: CASSTGTGGTYEQYF. Combining the CDR3 with reference TRBV19 and TRBJ2-7 gives the whole variable domain DGGITQSPKYLFRKEGQNVTLSCEQNLNHDAMYWYRQDPGQGLRLIYYSQIVNDFQKGDIAEGYSVSREKKESFPLTVTSAQKNPTAFYLCASSTGTGGTYEQYFGPGTRLTVT.

This clone was found a few times. The chain couples TRBV2 to TRBJ1-6; D might be TRBD1 (6 bases). The CDR3 has 15 residues. V lost 6 bases, J lost 6 bases, and 15 bases lay in between. The V gene's germline CDR1 is SNHLY and CDR2 FYNNEI. The DNA for the CDR3 is TGTGCCAGCAGGCTAACGACAGGCAGTAATTCACCCCTCCACTTT. Translating gives CASRLTTGSNSPLHF.

This rearrangement joins TRBV11-2 to TRBJ2-6; D perhaps matches TRBD2 (6 bases). V was cut by 4 bases and J by 1 base, with 8 bases left in between. CDR1 is SGHAT and CDR2 is FQNNGV in the germline V gene. The CDR3 has 15 amino acids. The CDR3 is CASSSAGSGANVLTF. The CDR3 nucleotides are TGTGCCAGCAGCTCCGCGGGGTCTGGGGCCAACGTCCTGACTTTC.

The chain employs TRBV7-2 and TRBJ1-5; D is possibly TRBD1 (6 bases). Per the germline V gene, CDR1 is SGHTA and CDR2 is FQGNSA. Trimming pared 1 base from V and 9 bases from J, leaving 22 bases between. The CDR3 extends over 17 amino acids. Here the CDR3 reads CASSLGPRGGQLGPQHF. CDR3 in DNA: TGTGCCAGCAGCTTAGGGCCCCGGGGGGGCCAACTAGGGCCCCAGCATTTT.

CDR3 sequence (DNA): TGCGCCAGCAGACCGCCGACAGGGGGCTATGGCTACACCTTC. Its translation: CASRPPTGGYGYTF. The rearrangement uses TRBV10-2 and TRBJ1-2; 9 nucleotides align to TRBD1. Per germline, CDR1 WSHSY and CDR2 SAAADI. The CDR3 sequence is 14 residues long. Trimming at V came to 6 bases and at J to 4 bases, leaving 6 bases not matched to a gene.

V and J are TRBV5-6 and TRBJ1-3, with TRBD1 matching 8 bases. Germline trimming cut 3 bases from V and 3 bases from J; bases unmatched to any gene: 11. The CDR3 length is 17 residues. Germline values: CDR1 SGHDT, CDR2 YYEEEE. The CDR3 region has the DNA TGTGCCAGCAGCTACCCGGGACAGGCGGTGGGTGGAAACACCATATATTTT. Protein product: CASSYPGQAVGGNTIYF. The full variable domain, rest sourced from reference TRBV5-6 and TRBJ1-3, is DAGVTQSPTHLIKTRGQQVTLRCSPKSGHDTVSWYQQALGQGPQFIFQYYEEEERQRGNFPDRFSGHQFPNYSSELNVNALLLGDSALYLCASSYPGQAVGGNTIYFGEGSWLTVV.

The V and J genes are TRBV19 and TRBJ2-3, with D uncertain. V lost 5 bases to trimming and J lost 0 bases, with 12 bases between them. The CDR3 extends over 15 amino acids. Germline V gene data show CDR1 as LNHDA and CDR2 as SQIVND (reference sequence). The CDR3, as DNA: TGTGCCAGTAGTGATCGGCGGTCGAGCACAGATACGCAGTATTTT. Residues: CASSDRRSSTDTQYF.

This chain uses TRBV5-4 with TRBJ1-3; D is unclear. Germline V gene sequence: CDR1 SGHNT, CDR2 YYREEE (reference sequence). The CDR3 covers 13 residues. V lost 2 bases, J lost 4 bases, and 7 bases lay in between. The CDR3 region is CASSFDIGNTIYF. The DNA of the CDR3 is TGTGCCAGCAGCTTTGACATCGGAAACACCATATATTTT.

Here the CDR3 reads CASSIAGGPDTQYF. CDR3 bases: TGTGCCAGTAGTATTGCGGGAGGCCCAGATACGCAGTATTTT. V usage is TRBV19 and J usage is TRBJ2-3, with 8 bases fitting TRBD2. The CDR3 runs to 14 residues. Germline V lookup: CDR1 LNHDA, CDR2 SQIVND (reference sequence). The trim removed 3 bases at V and 4 bases at J, leaving 3 bases unmatched.

V usage is TRBV5-5 and J usage is TRBJ1-2; 9 positions match TRBD1. This CDR3 region has 13 residues. The germline V gene encodes CDR1 SGHKS and CDR2 YYEKEE (reference sequence). With V trimmed by 4 bases and J by 8 bases, 6 bases remained unmatched. CDR3 residues: CASSRDRVWGYTF. Written as DNA, the CDR3 is TGTGCCAGCAGCCGGGACAGGGTATGGGGCTACACCTTC. The full variable domain, rest sourced from reference TRBV5-5 and TRBJ1-2, is DAGVTQSPTHLIKTRGQQVTLRCSPISGHKSVSWYQQVLGQGPQFIFQYYEKEERGRGNFPDRFSARQFPNYSSELNVNALLLGDSALYLCASSRDRVWGYTFGSGTRLTVV.